In its sample, the clone carrying this T cell receptor beta chain was seen a few times. Its matching antigen is unknown. CDR3 size: 13 residues. CDR1 LGHDT and CDR2 YNNKEL come from the germline V gene (reference sequence). With 4 bases removed from V and 3 bases from J, the gap between germline ends came to 10 bases. This specimen comes from a study of CD8 T cells in ankylosing spondylitis. Study findings and constraints: Ankylosing spondylitis blood appeared to carry a characteristic TCR beta motif of roughly eight highly homologous variants. Earlier authors reported some of these motif variants in reactive arthritis synovial fluid and blood.

Library preparation for TCR beta used quantitative 5'-RACE with molecular barcodes. TCRdb re-derived calls from the 5' RACE reads in MiXCR, one entry per CDR3 protein. The data contain about 440,000 distinct CDR3 sequences, over 15% of them singletons. The origin of this receptor is a male donor with ankylosing spondylitis. The sequencing input was blood, either unsorted or a sorted T cell fraction (not recorded which). The chain recombines TRBV3-1 with TRBJ2-7; D might be TRBD1 or TRBD2, each matching 6 bases. Here the CDR3 DNA reads TGTGCCAGCAGCCTCAAGGGGGGCTACGAGCAGTACTTC. Protein sequence: CASSLKGGYEQYF.